What follows are 2 T cell receptor beta chains derived from one specimen sequenced in a study of monozygotic twins with inflammatory bowel disease. With the 5' RACE reads reprocessed, TCRdb shows one record per CDR3 protein and no DNA. Recorded here are some 83,000 distinct CDR3 sequences; the top ten clones represent less than 8%. Source material: blood. The receptors originated from a human donor with ulcerative colitis or Crohn's disease, or a healthy co-twin of an affected twin (not recorded which).

This chain joins TRBV10-3 and TRBJ2-2; TCRdb reports TRBD1, a call that lacks DNA to check it against. From germline, CDR1 is ENHRY and CDR2 SYGVKD. This CDR3 is built from 14 residues. CDR3 region: CAIEQGPNTGELFF.

The chain combines TRBV5-1 with TRBJ1-6. Per the germline V gene, CDR1 is SGHRS and CDR2 is YFSETQ. The CDR3 loop spans 11 amino acids. CDR3: CASSDNSPLHF.